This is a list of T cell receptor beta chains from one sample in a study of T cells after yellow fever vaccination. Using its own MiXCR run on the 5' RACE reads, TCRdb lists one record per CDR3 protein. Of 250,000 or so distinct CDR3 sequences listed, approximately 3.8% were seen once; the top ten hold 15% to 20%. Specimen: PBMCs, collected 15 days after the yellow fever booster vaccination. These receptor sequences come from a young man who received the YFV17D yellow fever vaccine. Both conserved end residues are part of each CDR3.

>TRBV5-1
CASSPSGDVNTIYF
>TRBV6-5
CASSGSRAGNTIYF
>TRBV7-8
CASSFRRQGAVHGYTF
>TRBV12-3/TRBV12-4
CASSPNRHTEAFF
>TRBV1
CTSSLAARGSNQPQHF
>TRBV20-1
CSAAKSDSLGYTF
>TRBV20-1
CSATLRGSRETEAFF
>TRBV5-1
CASSLLGGQTSYEQYF
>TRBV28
CATGRTDTQYF
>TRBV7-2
CASSLEGTSGGPSYEQYF
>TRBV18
CASSPPGAGNTEAFF
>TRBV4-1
CASSQDSGGQPSTDTQYF
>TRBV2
CASSLGVGVSTDTQYF
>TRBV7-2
CASVGAETQYF
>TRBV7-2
CASSIAGVPLETQYF
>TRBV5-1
CASSLAWVSGELFF
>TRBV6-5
CASRREGAYGYTF
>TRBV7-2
CASSLSGGGFNSPLHF
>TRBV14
CASSPWGYSEAFF
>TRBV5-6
CASWFSGANVLTF
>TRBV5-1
CASSRQDNTEAFF
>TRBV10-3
CAISESDTDTQYF
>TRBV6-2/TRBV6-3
CASSSRGRYEQYF
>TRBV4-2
CASSHTDSTGRYQPQHF
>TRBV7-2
CASSLGQGLEPQHF
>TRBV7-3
CASSLWGLARGTEAFF